A single sample is the source of the 20 T cell receptor beta chains below, sequenced in a study of blood T cells in healthy people across ages (dated by TCRdb to about 2015). The library was obtained by 5' RACE. TCRdb names Illumina HiSeq 2500 as the instrument used. The second PCR ran for about 6 to 12 cycles and used a J-beta primer mix along with a sample-barcoded 5' primer. TCRdb trimmed public reads at Q25 via fastp, called clones via MiXCR and kept in-frame beta chains. Rows are combined by CDR3 protein, so each entry shows the most common genes and DNA. A total of about 2 million distinct CDR3 sequences appear in this sample, around half of them only once. Over 2% of the sample is held by the ten biggest clonotypes. Sequenced sample: blood. Receptor source: a woman between 35 and 50 years old in good health.

The rearrangement uses TRBV7-2 and TRBJ2-4; 7 nucleotides agree with TRBD1. This CDR3 has 15 residues. Looked up from germline, CDR1 is SGHTA and CDR2 is FQGNSA. The trim removed 1 base at V and 4 bases at J, leaving 4 bases unmatched. The CDR3 here is CASSLEGAIKNIQYF. The CDR3, as DNA: TGTGCCAGCAGCTTAGAGGGGGCAATTAAAAACATTCAGTACTTC.

This clonotype was detected only a few times. J is TRBJ2-7 and V is TRBV7-8; 8 nucleotides match TRBD1. Germline CDR1 SGHVS, CDR2 FQNEAQ. The CDR3 has 14 amino acids. The junction had 8 bases not matched to a gene; V was cut back by 4 bases and J by 6 bases. CDR3 loop: CASSSRTGNGEQYF. For the CDR3, the DNA is TGTGCCAGCAGCTCCCGGACAGGGAATGGCGAGCAGTACTTC.

The chain has TRBV18 and TRBJ2-4, with 10 bases fitting TRBD1. The DNA end is a closer match to TRBJ2-7, so the J assignment may be wrong. There are 19 residues in the CDR3. Germline CDR1 KGHSH, CDR2 LQKENI. This CDR3 reads CASSPVGTGAAILSYEQYF. CDR3 sequence (DNA): TGTGCCAGCTCACCAGTCGGGACAGGGGCCGCGATCCTCTCCTACGAGCAGTACTTC.

The chain joins TRBV20-1 to TRBJ2-1; 13 bases are a match to TRBD2. This CDR3 is built from 14 residues. The ends lost 6 bases at V and 10 bases at J; junction bases unmatched: 9. Germline V gene lookup returns CDR1 DFQATT and CDR2 SNEGSKA (reference sequence). This CDR3 reads CSATTSGGFYEQFF. The CDR3 bases are TGCAGTGCGACGACTAGCGGGGGGTTCTACGAGCAGTTCTTC.

The chain employs TRBV24-1 and TRBJ2-1; 9 nucleotides align to TRBD1. The CDR3 is 16 residues long. Trimming took 7 bases from V and 1 from J; bases not matched to a gene: 7. Germline CDR1 is KGHDR and CDR2 is SFDVKD. The CDR3 is CATRKRTGVSYNEQFF. The DNA of the CDR3 is TGTGCCACCAGAAAAAGGACAGGGGTGTCCTACAATGAGCAGTTCTTC.

CDR3 residues: CASRDSPNTDTQYF. For the CDR3, the DNA is TGTGCCAGTAGGGACAGCCCAAACACAGATACGCAGTATTTT. The chain has TRBV19 and TRBJ2-3; D possibly corresponds to TRBD1 (6 bases). Germline loops: CDR1 LNHDA, CDR2 SQIVND (reference sequence). This CDR3 is 14 amino acids long. Trimming took off 6 bases at V and 2 bases at J, with 12 bases between the two ends.

The chain is built from TRBV6-2 or TRBV6-3 and TRBJ2-3; no clear D gene. The CDR3 is 17 residues long. V lost 0 bases to trimming and J lost 4 bases, with 17 bases between them. CDR1 is MNHEY and CDR2 is SVGEGT in the germline V gene. The CDR3 region is CASSYSGLARSPDTQYF. The CDR3, as DNA: TGTGCCAGCAGTTACTCGGGATTAGCAAGGTCACCAGATACGCAGTATTTT.

This clonotype was found a few times. The chain is built from TRBV29-1 and TRBJ2-3; D unresolved. The CDR3 is 11 amino acids. Looked up from germline, CDR1 is SQVTM and CDR2 is ANQGSEA. V was cut by 6 bases and J by 4 bases, with 8 bases left in between. CDR3 nucleotides: TGCAGCGTGGGCATGGCAGATACGCAGTATTTT. It is translated as CSVGMADTQYF.

This clonotype showed up just a few times. V and J are TRBV7-3 and TRBJ2-5, with TRBD2 matching 7 bases. V was clipped by 1 base and J by 4 bases; unmatched bases: 6. The CDR3 spans 15 residues. From germline, CDR1 is SGHTA and CDR2 FQGTGA. CDR3 region: CASSLRLGEGETQYF. In DNA, the CDR3 is TGTGCCAGCAGCTTAAGGCTCGGGGAGGGAGAGACCCAGTACTTC.

This rearrangement joins TRBV4-3 to TRBJ2-3; TRBD2 aligns across 8 bases. This CDR3 region has 17 residues. CDR1 is LGHNA, CDR2 YSLEER, per germline. The V gene end was trimmed by 4 bases and the J gene end by 3 bases; junction bases not matched to a gene: 12. This CDR3 reads CASSPLAASGGTDTQYF. The CDR3 bases are TGCGCCAGCAGCCCCTTGGCCGCAAGCGGGGGTACAGATACGCAGTATTTT.

This clonotype appeared a few times. The rearrangement links TRBV5-1 to TRBJ2-5; D perhaps matches TRBD1 (5 bases). The germline gives CDR1 SGHRS, CDR2 YFSETQ. Between the trimmed V and J ends, which lost 3 bases and 1 base, there was a span of 13 bases. The CDR3 extends over 15 amino acids. CDR3 amino acids: CASSSRADSQETQYF. The CDR3, as DNA: TGCGCCAGCAGCTCCCGGGCCGACAGCCAAGAGACCCAGTACTTC. Using reference TRBV5-1 and TRBJ2-5 for the parts outside the CDR3, the full variable domain is KAGVTQTPRYLIKTRGQQVTLSCSPISGHRSVSWYQQTPGQGLQFLFEYFSETQRNKGNFPGRFSGRQFSNSRSEMNVSTLELGDSALYLCASSSRADSQETQYFGPGTRLLVL.

A few counts support this clonotype. The DNA for the CDR3 is TGCGCCAGCAGCCTCTATGTAGGGGGGAACTCGAACACTGAAGCTTTCTTT. Its protein is CASSLYVGGNSNTEAFF. V gene TRBV4-1 combines with J gene TRBJ1-1; maybe TRBD1 (6 bases). The CDR3 consists of 17 residues. Germline V gives CDR1 MGHRA, CDR2 YSYEKL. V lost 4 bases and J lost 1, with 19 bases in between.

CDR3 in DNA: TGTGCCAGTATGGGGATCACTATGAAGCAGTACTTC. Translated: CASMGITMKQYF. This rearrangement joins TRBV19 to TRBJ2-5; D is ambiguous. Germline values: CDR1 LNHDA, CDR2 SQIVND (reference sequence). V was shortened by 7 bases and J by 11 bases, with 17 bases between the two germline ends. The CDR3 length is 12 residues.

J is TRBJ2-1 and V is TRBV6-5, with 12 nucleotides matching TRBD2. The germline V gene encodes CDR1 MNHEY and CDR2 SVGAGI. The CDR3 is made up of 17 amino acids. J lost 9 bases, V lost 2 bases, and 11 bases had no gene match. CDR3 nucleotides: TGTGCCAGCAGTTACACAAGGACTAGCGGGGATATCGGTGAGCAGTTCTTC. Protein: CASSYTRTSGDIGEQFF.

This chain connects TRBV7-9 to TRBJ2-1; 7 bases line up with TRBD1. Germline CDR1 reads SEHNR; CDR2 reads FQNEAQ (reference sequence). CDR3 length equals 15 residues. V lost 4 bases and J lost 4; bases outside the gene matches: 7. This CDR3 reads CASSSPTGPYNEQFF. Written as DNA, the CDR3 is TGTGCCAGCAGCTCTCCGACAGGGCCTTACAATGAGCAGTTCTTC.

V usage is TRBV27 and J usage is TRBJ1-1; 10 bases line up with TRBD1. The CDR3 sequence is 15 residues long. The V gene end was trimmed by 5 bases and the J gene end by 5 bases; junction bases not matched to a gene: 8. From germline, CDR1 is MNHEY and CDR2 SMNVEV (reference sequence). The DNA of the CDR3 is TGTGCCAGCAGTAACTCCGGACAGGGGGTAACTGAAGCTTTCTTT. It specifies CASSNSGQGVTEAFF.

The chain recombines TRBV6-5 with TRBJ2-1; 8 bases are a match to TRBD1. Germline values: CDR1 MNHEY, CDR2 SVGAGI. The CDR3 has 14 amino acids. Trimming cost V 6 bases and J 7 bases; bases outside gene matches: 8. CDR3 DNA sequence: TGTGCCAGCAGACCGGGACAGGATGATAATGAGCAGTTCTTC. Translating it yields CASRPGQDDNEQFF.

The V gene is TRBV10-3, the J gene TRBJ2-5; no reliable D call. Trimming left V 5 bases short and J 5 bases short, with 15 bases between. The CDR3 is made up of 14 amino acids. Germline V gene lookup returns CDR1 ENHRY and CDR2 SYGVKD. The CDR3 region has the DNA TGTGCCATCAGTTTTGACCCACTCGGGGAGACCCAGTACTTC. Protein product: CAISFDPLGETQYF.

Many counts were recorded for this clonotype. V and J are TRBV29-1 and TRBJ2-4; no clear D gene. Between the trimmed V and J ends, which lost 1 base and 6 bases, there was a span of 7 bases. From germline, CDR1 is SQVTM and CDR2 ANQGSEA. The CDR3 sequence is 12 residues long. CDR3 region: CSVEVLRNIQYF. The CDR3 coding sequence is TGCAGCGTTGAAGTACTCCGAAACATTCAGTACTTC.

The chain employs TRBV27 and TRBJ1-1, with TRBD1 matching over 7 bases. In germline, CDR1 is MNHEY, CDR2 SMNVEV (reference sequence). This CDR3 comprises 14 residues. V dropped 6 bases and J dropped 6; count of bases not matched to a gene: 10. The CDR3 region is CASSPQQGKAEAFF. The CDR3 region has the DNA TGTGCCAGCAGCCCCCAACAGGGGAAGGCTGAAGCTTTCTTT.